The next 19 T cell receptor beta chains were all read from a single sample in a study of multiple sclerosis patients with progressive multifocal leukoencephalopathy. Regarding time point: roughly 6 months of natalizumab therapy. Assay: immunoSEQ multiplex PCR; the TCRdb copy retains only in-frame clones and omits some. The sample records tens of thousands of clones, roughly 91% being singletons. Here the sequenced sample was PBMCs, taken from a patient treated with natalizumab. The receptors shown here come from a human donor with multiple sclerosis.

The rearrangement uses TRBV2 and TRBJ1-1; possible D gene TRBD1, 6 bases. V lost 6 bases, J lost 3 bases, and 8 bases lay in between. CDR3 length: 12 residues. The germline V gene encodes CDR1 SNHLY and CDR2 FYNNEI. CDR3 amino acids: CASRTGYTEAFF. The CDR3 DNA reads TGTGCCAGCAGAACAGGGTACACTGAAGCTTTCTTT.

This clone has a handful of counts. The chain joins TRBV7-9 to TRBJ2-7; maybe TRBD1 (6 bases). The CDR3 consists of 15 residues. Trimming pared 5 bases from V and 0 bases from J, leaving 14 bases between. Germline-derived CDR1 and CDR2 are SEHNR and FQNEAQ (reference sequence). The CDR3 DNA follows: TGTGCCAGCAGCCCCGGGCAGGGGTACTCCTACGAGCAGTACTTC. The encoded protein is CASSPGQGYSYEQYF. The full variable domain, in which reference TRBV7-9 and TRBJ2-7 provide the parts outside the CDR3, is DTGVSQNPRHKITKRGQNVTFRCDPISEHNRLYWYRQTLGQGPEFLTYFQNEAQLEKSRLLSDRFSAERPKGSFSTLEIQRTEQGDSAMYLCASSPGQGYSYEQYFGPGTRLTVT.

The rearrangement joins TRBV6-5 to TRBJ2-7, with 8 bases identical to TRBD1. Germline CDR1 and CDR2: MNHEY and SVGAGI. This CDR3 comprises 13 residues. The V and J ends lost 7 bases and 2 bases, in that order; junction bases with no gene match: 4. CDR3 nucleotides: TGTGCCAGCACTTCGACAGGGGCCTACGAGCAGTACTTC. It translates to CASTSTGAYEQYF.

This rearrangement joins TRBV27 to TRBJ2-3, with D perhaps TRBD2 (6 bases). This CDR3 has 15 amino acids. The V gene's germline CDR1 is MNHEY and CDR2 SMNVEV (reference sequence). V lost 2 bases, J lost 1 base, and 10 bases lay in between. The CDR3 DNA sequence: TGTGCCAGCAGTTTAGGGGGGACCCGCACAGATACGCAGTATTTT. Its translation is CASSLGGTRTDTQYF.

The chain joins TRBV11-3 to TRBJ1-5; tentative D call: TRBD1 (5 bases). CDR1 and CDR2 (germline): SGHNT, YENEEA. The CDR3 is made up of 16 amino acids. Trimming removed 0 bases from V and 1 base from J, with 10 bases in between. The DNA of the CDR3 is TGTGCCAGCAGCTTAGATAAGGGGAGGAGCAATCAGCCCCAGCATTTT. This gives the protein CASSLDKGRSNQPQHF.

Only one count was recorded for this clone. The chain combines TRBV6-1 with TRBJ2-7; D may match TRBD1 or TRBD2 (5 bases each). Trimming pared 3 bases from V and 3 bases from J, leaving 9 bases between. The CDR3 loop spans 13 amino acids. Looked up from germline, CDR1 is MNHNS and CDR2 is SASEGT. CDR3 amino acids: CASSDRDGYEQYF. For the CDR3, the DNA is TGTGCCAGCAGTGACCGGGACGGCTACGAGCAGTACTTC.

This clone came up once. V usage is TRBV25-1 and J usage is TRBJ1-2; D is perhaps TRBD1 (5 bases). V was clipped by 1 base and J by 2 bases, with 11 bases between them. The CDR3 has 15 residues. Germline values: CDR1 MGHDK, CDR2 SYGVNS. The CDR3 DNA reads TGTGCCAGCAGTGAATTTGGCAGGGAGAACTATGGCTACACCTTC. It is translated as CASSEFGRENYGYTF.

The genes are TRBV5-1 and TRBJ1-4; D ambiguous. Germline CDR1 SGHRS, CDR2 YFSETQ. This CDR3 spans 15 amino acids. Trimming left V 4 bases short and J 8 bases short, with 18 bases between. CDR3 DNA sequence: TGCGCCAGCAGCCCCGGAAGGCGGGATGACGAAAAACTGTTTTTT. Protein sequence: CASSPGRRDDEKLFF.

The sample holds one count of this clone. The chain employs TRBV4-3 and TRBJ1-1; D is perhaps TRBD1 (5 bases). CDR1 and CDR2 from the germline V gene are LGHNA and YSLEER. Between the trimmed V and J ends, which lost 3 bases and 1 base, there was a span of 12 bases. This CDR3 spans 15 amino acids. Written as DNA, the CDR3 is TGCGCCAGCAGCCAGGGGGGACGGAAGAACACTGAAGCTTTCTTT. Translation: CASSQGGRKNTEAFF.

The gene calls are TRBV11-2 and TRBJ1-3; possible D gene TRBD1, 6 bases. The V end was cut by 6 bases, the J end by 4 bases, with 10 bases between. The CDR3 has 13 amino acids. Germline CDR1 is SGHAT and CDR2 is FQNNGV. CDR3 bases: TGTGCCAGCAGGGGGGACAACGGAAACACCATATATTTT. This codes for CASRGDNGNTIYF. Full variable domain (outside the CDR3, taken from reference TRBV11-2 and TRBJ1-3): EAGVAQSPRYKIIEKRQSVAFWCNPISGHATLYWYQQILGQGPKLLIQFQNNGVVDDSQLPKDRFSAERLKGVDSTLKIQPAKLEDSAVYLCASRGDNGNTIYFGEGSWLTVV.

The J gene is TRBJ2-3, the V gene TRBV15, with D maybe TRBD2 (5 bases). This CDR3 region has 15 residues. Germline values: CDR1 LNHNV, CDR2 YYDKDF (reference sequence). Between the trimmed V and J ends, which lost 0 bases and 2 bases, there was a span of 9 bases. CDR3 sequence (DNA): TGTGCCACCAGCAGAGATTCGGGGTTCACAGATACGCAGTATTTT. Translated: CATSRDSGFTDTQYF.

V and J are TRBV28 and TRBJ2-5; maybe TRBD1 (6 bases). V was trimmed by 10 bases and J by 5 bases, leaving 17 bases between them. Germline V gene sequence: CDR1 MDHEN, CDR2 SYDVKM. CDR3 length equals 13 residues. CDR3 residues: CATFRTDLETQYF. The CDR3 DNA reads TGTGCCACCTTTAGGACAGATCTGGAGACCCAGTACTTC.

In DNA form, the CDR3 reads TGCAGCGTTGGAAGGTACGGGGAAACTGAAGCTTTCTTT. Protein product: CSVGRYGETEAFF. The J gene is TRBJ1-1, the V gene TRBV29-1; D gene uncertain. Germline V gene data show CDR1 as SQVTM and CDR2 as ANQGSEA. The CDR3 runs 13 residues. The V end lost 4 bases, the J end lost 5 bases, and 14 bases lay between the germline ends.

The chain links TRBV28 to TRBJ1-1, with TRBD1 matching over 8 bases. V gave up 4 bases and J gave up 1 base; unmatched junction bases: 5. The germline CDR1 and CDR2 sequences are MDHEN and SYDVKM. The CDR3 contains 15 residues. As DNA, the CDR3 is TGTGCCAGCAGTTCTACCGGGACAGGGAACACTGAAGCTTTCTTT. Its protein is CASSSTGTGNTEAFF.

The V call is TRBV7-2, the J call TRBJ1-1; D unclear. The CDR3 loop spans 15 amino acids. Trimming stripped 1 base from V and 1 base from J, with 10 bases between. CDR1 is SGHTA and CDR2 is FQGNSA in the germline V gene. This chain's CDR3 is CASSLVWPENTEAFF. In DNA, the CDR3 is TGTGCCAGCAGCTTAGTTTGGCCAGAGAACACTGAAGCTTTCTTT. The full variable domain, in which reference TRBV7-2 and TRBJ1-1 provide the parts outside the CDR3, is GAGVSQSPSNKVTEKGKDVELRCDPISGHTALYWYRQSLGQGLEFLIYFQGNSAPDKSGLPSDRFSAERTGGSVSTLTIQRTQQEDSAVYLCASSLVWPENTEAFFGQGTRLTVV.

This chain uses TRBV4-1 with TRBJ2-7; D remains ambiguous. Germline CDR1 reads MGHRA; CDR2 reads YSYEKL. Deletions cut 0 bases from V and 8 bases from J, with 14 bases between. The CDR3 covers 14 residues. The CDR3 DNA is TGCGCCAGCAGCCAAGATAGGGCCCAGTTCAAGCAGTACTTC. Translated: CASSQDRAQFKQYF.

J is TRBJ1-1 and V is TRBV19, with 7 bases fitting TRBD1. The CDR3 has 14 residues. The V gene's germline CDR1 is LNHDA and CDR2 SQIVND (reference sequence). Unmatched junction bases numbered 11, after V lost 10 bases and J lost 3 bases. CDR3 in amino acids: CATSETGWHTEAFF. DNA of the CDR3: TGTGCCACCTCAGAGACAGGGTGGCACACTGAAGCTTTCTTT.

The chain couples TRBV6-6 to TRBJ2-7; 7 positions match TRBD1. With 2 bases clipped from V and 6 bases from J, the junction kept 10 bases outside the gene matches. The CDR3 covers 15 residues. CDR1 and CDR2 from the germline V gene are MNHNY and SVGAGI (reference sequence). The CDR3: CASSYDNRQGPEQYF. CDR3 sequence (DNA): TGTGCCAGCAGTTACGATAACCGACAGGGCCCCGAGCAGTACTTC.

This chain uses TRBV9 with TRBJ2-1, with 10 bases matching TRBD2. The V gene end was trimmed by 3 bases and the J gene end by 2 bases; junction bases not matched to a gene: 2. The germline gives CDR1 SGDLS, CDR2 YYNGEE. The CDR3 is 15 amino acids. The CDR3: CASSAAGGPYNEQFF. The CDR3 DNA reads TGTGCCAGCAGCGCAGCGGGAGGGCCCTACAATGAGCAGTTCTTC. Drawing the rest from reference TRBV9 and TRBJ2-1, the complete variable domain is DSGVTQTPKHLITATGQRVTLRCSPRSGDLSVYWYQQSLDQGLQFLIQYYNGEERAKGNILERFSAQQFPDLHSELNLSSLELGDSALYFCASSAAGGPYNEQFFGPGTRLTVL.